The clone carrying this T cell receptor beta chain was seen only a few times. In germline, CDR1 is SGHNT, CDR2 YYREEE (reference sequence). V lost 2 bases to trimming and J lost 10 bases; unmatched junction nucleotides: 13. The CDR3 runs to 16 residues. Despite likely unrecorded immune exposures, the donors were nominally healthy at the time of sampling. Vbeta (60) and Jbeta (13) primers were used in the PCR. Sequenced by immunoSEQ multiplex PCR; TCRdb stores in-frame clones only, minus some. There are 100,000 to 150,000 clones in the sample; 70% to 85% occur only once, and approximately 1.6% lies in the top ten. The data were taken from a study of cytomegalovirus exposure and HLA in healthy donors.

The sequencing sample was made of PBMCs. The clonotype originates from a female donor in good health and CMV-seronegative. The rearrangement uses TRBV5-4 and TRBJ2-1; 9 bases match TRBD2. The CDR3 sequence is CASSFDPSGIAQEQFF. DNA for the CDR3: TGTGCCAGCAGCTTTGATCCTAGCGGGATAGCGCAGGAGCAGTTCTTC. Variable domain in full (rest from reference TRBV5-4 and TRBJ2-1): ETGVTQSPTHLIKTRGQQVTLRCSSQSGHNTVSWYQQALGQGPQFIFQYYREEENGRGNFPPRFSGLQFPNYSSELNVNALELDDSALYLCASSFDPSGIAQEQFFGPGTRLTVL.